This T cell receptor (beta chain) was captured in a study of blood T cell repertoires in COVID-19. The overall study: Samples representing acute and convalescent COVID-19 were sourced from the United States, Italy and Spain. T cells, B-cell-depleted T cells, or PBMCs supplied cDNA or gDNA.

Original data processing: The authors estimated nucleated cell counts from reference gene primer amplification. The repertoire was sequenced with immunoSEQ multiplex PCR; TCRdb's copy has only in-frame clones and lacks some. That table gives V, J and clone size, and the DNA gave D and trimming. The sample records tens of thousands of clones, under 80% being singletons. V was pared by 0 bases and J by 0 bases, with 4 bases of the junction left unmatched. CDR3 size: 18 residues. The V gene's germline CDR1 is LGHDT and CDR2 YNNKEL (reference sequence). This chain joins TRBV3-1 (or the pseudogene TRBV3-2) and TRBJ1-3; 11 bases are shared with TRBD1. This receptor was taken from a human donor in a cohort sampled during active COVID-19. What was sequenced was peripheral blood. The CDR3 loop reads CASSQDLGQGVSGNTIYF. The CDR3 DNA sequence: TGTGCCAGCAGCCAAGACTTGGGACAGGGGGTCTCTGGAAACACCATATATTTT.